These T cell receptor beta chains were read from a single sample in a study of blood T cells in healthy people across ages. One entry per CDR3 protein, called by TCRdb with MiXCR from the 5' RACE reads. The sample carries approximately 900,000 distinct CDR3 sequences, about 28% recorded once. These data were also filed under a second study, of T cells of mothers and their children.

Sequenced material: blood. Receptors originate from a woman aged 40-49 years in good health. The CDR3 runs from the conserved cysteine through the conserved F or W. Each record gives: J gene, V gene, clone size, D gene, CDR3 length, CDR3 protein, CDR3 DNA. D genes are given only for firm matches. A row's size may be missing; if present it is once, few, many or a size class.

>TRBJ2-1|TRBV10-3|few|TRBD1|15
CAISESVTGVDEQFF
TGTGCCATCAGTGAGTCGGTGACAGGGGTCGATGAGCAGTTCTTC
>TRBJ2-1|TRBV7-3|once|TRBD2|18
CASSPTPGLAGDYNEQFF
TGTGCCAGCAGCCCTACCCCTGGACTAGCGGGGGACTACAATGAGCAGTTCTTC
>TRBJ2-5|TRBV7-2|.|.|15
CASRVDTYLRETQYF
TGTGCCAGCAGGGTTGACACCTATCTGAGGGAGACCCAGTACTTC
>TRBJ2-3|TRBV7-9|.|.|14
CASSHPLETDTQYF
TGTGCCAGCAGTCACCCCCTAGAAACAGATACGCAGTATTTT
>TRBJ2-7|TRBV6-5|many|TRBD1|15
CASRETGKVSYEQYF
TGTGCCAGCAGGGAGACAGGGAAGGTCTCCTACGAGCAGTACTTC
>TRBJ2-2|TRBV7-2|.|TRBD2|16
CASSLQGSGVAGELFF
TGTGCCAGCAGCTTACAGGGTAGCGGGGTCGCCGGGGAGCTGTTTTTT
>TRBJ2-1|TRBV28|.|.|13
CASSSDLGTEQFF
TGTGCCAGCAGTTCTGATCTGGGGACTGAGCAGTTCTTC
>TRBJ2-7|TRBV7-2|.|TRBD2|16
CASSREAGRSSYEQYF
TGTGCCAGCAGCCGGGAGGCCGGGCGGTCCTCCTACGAGCAGTACTTC
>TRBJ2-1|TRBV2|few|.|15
CASSVYGDSYNEQFF
TGTGCCAGCAGTGTTTACGGGGATTCATACAATGAGCAGTTCTTC
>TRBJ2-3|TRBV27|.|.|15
CASRDTRVSTDTQYF
TGTGCAAGCAGGGACACTCGGGTTAGCACAGATACGCAGTATTTT
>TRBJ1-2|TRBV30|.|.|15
CAWSVLAATNYGYTF
TGTGCCTGGAGTGTACTGGCAGCAACGAACTATGGCTACACCTTC
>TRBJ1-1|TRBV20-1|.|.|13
CSARGYENTEAFF
TGCAGTGCTAGAGGATACGAGAACACTGAAGCTTTCTTT
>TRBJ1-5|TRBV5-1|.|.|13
CASSAETDQPQHF
TGCGCCAGCAGCGCGGAAACGGATCAGCCCCAGCATTTT
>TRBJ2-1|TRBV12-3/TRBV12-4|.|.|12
CASSLAGNEQLF
TGTGCCAGCAGTTTAGCCGGGAATGAGCAGCTCTTC
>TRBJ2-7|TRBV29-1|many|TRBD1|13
CSVEGTGGAVQYF
TGCAGCGTTGAAGGGACAGGGGGCGCGGTGCAGTACTTC
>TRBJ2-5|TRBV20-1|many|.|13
CSARGSWQETQYF
TGCAGTGCTAGAGGATCTTGGCAAGAGACCCAGTACTTC
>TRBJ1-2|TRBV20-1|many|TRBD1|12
CSARGQGYGYTF
TGCAGTGCTAGGGGACAGGGGTATGGCTACACCTTC
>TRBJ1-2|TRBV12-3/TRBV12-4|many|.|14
CASSLDRANYGYTF
TGTGCCAGCAGCTTAGATCGAGCCAACTATGGCTACACCTTC
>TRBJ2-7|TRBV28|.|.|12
CASSWQGGEQYF
TGTGCCAGCAGTTGGCAGGGTGGCGAGCAGTACTTC
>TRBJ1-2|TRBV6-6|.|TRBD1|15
CASSDQQGAGCGYTF
TGTGCCAGCAGTGATCAACAGGGGGCGGGCTGTGGCTACACCTTC
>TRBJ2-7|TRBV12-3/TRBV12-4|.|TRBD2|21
CASSFSGSVIGSSGYHSEQYF
TGTGCCAGCAGTTTTTCGGGGTCTGTGATTGGCTCTAGCGGGTACCACTCCGAGCAGTACTTC
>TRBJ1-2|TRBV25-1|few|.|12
CASSVGVYGYTF
TGTGCCAGCAGTGTGGGAGTTTATGGCTACACCTTC
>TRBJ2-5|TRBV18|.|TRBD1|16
CASSQTGGSPQETQYF
TGTGCCAGCTCACAGACAGGGGGGAGCCCCCAAGAGACCCAGTACTTC